A selection of T cell receptor beta chains follows, all from one sample in a study of T cell responses to AZD1222 COVID-19 vaccine. Produced via immunoSEQ multiplex PCR; TCRdb's table is partial and in-frame only. The table lists about 150,000 clones, around nine tenths of them singletons. The sample was peripheral blood, taken 28 days after the second AZD1222 dose. The source of these receptors is an adult who received the AZD1222 COVID-19 vaccine. Both conserved end residues are part of each CDR3. A D gene is named only where the DNA matches it firmly. Rows may omit the clone size; those that give it use once, few, many or a size class.

NA TRBJ1-6 NA TRBV12-2 TGTGCAAGCGAAATCTTTCCGGGAAGCTACTATAATTCACCCCTCCACTTT CASEIFPGSYYNSPLHF
NA TRBJ1-4 TRBD1 TRBV3-1/TRBV3-2 TGTGCCAGCAGCCTCCACCGGGACAGGGGAAATGAAAAACTGTTTTTT CASSLHRDRGNEKLFF
NA TRBJ2-3 TRBD2 TRBV12-3/TRBV12-4 TGTGCCACCCGGGGGGGCAGCGCAGATACGCAGTATTTT CATRGGSADTQYF
NA TRBJ1-3 NA TRBV30 TGTGCCGGTAACCAGGGAGGCTCTGGAAACACCATATATTTT CAGNQGGSGNTIYF
once TRBJ2-3 TRBD2 TRBV7-9 TGTGCCAGCGGATCCGATCTAGCGGGGGGATATACGCAGTATTTT CASGSDLAGGYTQYF
NA TRBJ1-6 NA TRBV3-1/TRBV3-2 TGTGCCAGCAGCCAAGATATGGGGATCTCCTATAATTCACCCCTCCACTTT CASSQDMGISYNSPLHF
few TRBJ1-1 NA TRBV28 TGTGCCAGCAGTTTATCAGGGGAACGGAACACTGAAGCTTTCTTT CASSLSGERNTEAFF
NA TRBJ2-5 TRBD1 TRBV9 TGTGCCAGCAGCGAAGGGGGCGCCCCCCAAGAGACCCAGTACTTC CASSEGGAPQETQYF
NA TRBJ1-5 TRBD1 TRBV7-6 TGTGCCAGCAGCTTAGCTCCAGGGGGCGGTCAGCCCCAGCATTTT CASSLAPGGGQPQHF
NA TRBJ2-7 NA TRBV11-1 TGTGCCAGCAGCTTATTCACAGGGACGTTCGACGAGCAGTACTTC CASSLFTGTFDEQYF
NA TRBJ1-5 NA TRBV9 TGTGCCAGCAGTGTGGGGGCGGGGATCGGCAATCAGCCCCAGCATTTT CASSVGAGIGNQPQHF
NA TRBJ1-2 NA TRBV4-2 TGTGCCAGCAGCCAACATTTGGGGAGGACACTTGGATGGGGCTACACCTTC CASSQHLGRTLGWGYTF
few TRBJ1-5 NA TRBV2 TGTGCCAGCAGTGACAATAATGATAGCAATCAGCCCCAGCATTTT CASSDNNDSNQPQHF
NA TRBJ1-1 NA TRBV12-3/TRBV12-4 TGTGCCAGCAATATAAGGGACACTGAAGCTTTCTTT CASNIRDTEAFF
NA TRBJ2-7 NA TRBV2 TGTGCCAGCAGTCCGGGATCAATTCCCGAGCAGTACTTC CASSPGSIPEQYF
NA TRBJ2-1 NA TRBV27 TGTGCCAGCAGTTTATTACTGGCGGGCAATGAGCAGTTCTTC CASSLLLAGNEQFF
NA TRBJ2-7 TRBD1 TRBV28 TGTGCCAGCAGTTACCAGACAGGGATTTTATCCTACGAGCAGTACTTC CASSYQTGILSYEQYF
NA TRBJ2-7 NA TRBV7-8 TGTGCCAGCAGCTTAGTTTCAAGTTTGGGTGGAGGGACCTACTACGAGCAGTACTTC CASSLVSSLGGGTYYEQYF
NA TRBJ2-2 NA TRBV12-5 TGTGCTAGTGGTCGGGGTGGAAGCACCGGGGAGCTGTTTTTT CASGRGGSTGELFF
NA TRBJ1-1 NA TRBV20-1 TGCAGTGCTAGTAATTGGGGTTTGAACACTGAAGCTTTCTTT CSASNWGLNTEAFF
NA TRBJ1-1 NA TRBV27 TGTGCCAGCAAGGTGAACACTGAAGCTTTCTTT CASKVNTEAFF
NA TRBJ2-7 TRBD1 TRBV27 TGTGCCAGCAGCCGGACAGGGAGCTCCTACGAGCAGTACTTC CASSRTGSSYEQYF
NA TRBJ1-6 NA TRBV6-5 TGTGCCAGCAGTTACTCCGCAGACCGCTCACCCCTCCACTTT CASSYSADRSPLHF
few TRBJ2-1 TRBD1 TRBV4-1 TGCGCCAGCAGCCCTGGGACAGTTGATAAGCAGTTCTTC CASSPGTVDKQFF
NA TRBJ2-1 NA TRBV28 TGTGCCAGCAGTTCCCTGACCCGGGGCTCCTACAATGAGCAGTTCTTC CASSSLTRGSYNEQFF
NA TRBJ2-4 NA TRBV10-3 TGTGCCATCAGTGAGTCGACAGCAGTAGCCAAAAACATTCAGTACTTC CAISESTAVAKNIQYF
NA TRBJ2-1 NA TRBV28 TGTGCCAGCCACCGGAGGGGCTCCTACAATGAGCAGTTCTTC CASHRRGSYNEQFF
NA TRBJ2-7 NA TRBV3-1/TRBV3-2 TGTGCCAGCAGCCCGGGTTTTACAGCTAACTACGAGCAGTACTTC CASSPGFTANYEQYF
NA TRBJ1-4 NA TRBV4-1 TGCGCCAGCAGCCACCCAGGTGGGAGGGACCCAACTAATGAAAAACTGTTTTTT CASSHPGGRDPTNEKLFF
NA TRBJ2-7 TRBD2 TRBV30 TGTGCCTGGGCTACGGGGGGCTCCTACGAGCAGTACTTC CAWATGGSYEQYF
NA TRBJ2-1 NA TRBV6-4 TGTGCCAGCAGTGACGGAATCTACAATGAGCAGTTCTTC CASSDGIYNEQFF
once TRBJ2-3 TRBD2 TRBV11-2 TGTGCCAGCAGGGCGGGGGGTACGCAGTATTTT CASRAGGTQYF
once TRBJ2-1 NA TRBV28 TGTGCCAGCAGTTTCTTCCGGGTCACCTCCTACAATGAGCAGTTCTTC CASSFFRVTSYNEQFF
NA TRBJ2-2 NA TRBV10-1 TGCGCCAGCAGTGACAATTATCAGGACAGTTCGAACACCGGGGAGCTGTTTTTT CASSDNYQDSSNTGELFF
NA TRBJ1-6 TRBD1 TRBV7-9 TGTGCCAGCAGCCGCGGACAGGGGTTCTATAATTCACCCCTCCACTTT CASSRGQGFYNSPLHF
NA TRBJ1-2 NA TRBV18 TGTGCCAGCTCACCAGTTCGGGACAACTATGGCTACACCTTC CASSPVRDNYGYTF
NA TRBJ2-3 NA TRBV9 TGTGCCAGCAGCGTAGTCTTTGGGGACGCAGATACGCAGTATTTT CASSVVFGDADTQYF
NA TRBJ2-7 NA TRBV5-1 TGCGCCAGCAGCTACGATGGAATGGAAGGCGCCGAGCAGTACTTC CASSYDGMEGAEQYF
NA TRBJ1-6 NA TRBV27 TGTGCCAGCAGTTTACGCCGAGATCATTCACCCCTCCACTTT CASSLRRDHSPLHF
NA TRBJ2-5 NA TRBV18 TGTGCCAGCTCACCACCTCGGGGTCAAGAGACCCAGTACTTC CASSPPRGQETQYF
NA TRBJ2-1 TRBD2 TRBV3-1/TRBV3-2 TGTGCCAGCAGCCAAGAACTAGCGGGGGGAATGTCCTACAATGAGCAGTTCTTC CASSQELAGGMSYNEQFF
NA TRBJ1-4 NA TRBV19 TGTGCCAGTAGCATAACCGGAGGCCAGGGGTATGAAAAACTGTTTTTT CASSITGGQGYEKLFF
NA TRBJ2-7 TRBD1 TRBV19 TGTGCCAGTAGTTACGGACAGGGCGCCTACGAGCAGTACTTC CASSYGQGAYEQYF
NA TRBJ2-7 TRBD1 TRBV28 TGTGCCAGCAGTAACAGACAGGGGAGGTACGAGCAGTACTTC CASSNRQGRYEQYF
NA TRBJ2-5 TRBD2 TRBV6-5 TGTGCCAGCAGTTACTCCGGGACTAGCGGGGGAGAGACCCAGTACTTC CASSYSGTSGGETQYF
NA TRBJ2-3 TRBD2 TRBV7-7 TGTGCTAGCAGCTTAGCCGGGAGGTCAGATACGCAGTATTTT CASSLAGRSDTQYF
NA TRBJ2-7 NA TRBV5-1 TGCGCCAGCAGCTTGGGTGGCATCTACGAGCAGTACTTC CASSLGGIYEQYF
NA TRBJ2-5 NA TRBV11-1 TGTGCCAGCAGCGTAGGGCTAGGGGAGACCCAGTACTTC CASSVGLGETQYF
NA TRBJ1-1 NA TRBV7-2 TGTGCCAGCAGCCTACAAGGGTACACTGAAGCTTTCTTT CASSLQGYTEAFF
NA TRBJ1-4 NA TRBV27 TGTGCCAGCAGCTCTGCACGGGAACTGTTTTTT CASSSARELFF
few TRBJ2-7 NA TRBV7-2 TGTGCCAGCAGCGCGGACCTCTCCTACGAGCAGTACTTC CASSADLSYEQYF
NA TRBJ2-5 TRBD2 TRBV7-6 TGTGCCAGCAGCTTAGAGCCTCCCACTAGCGGGGGGGTGTTGGAGACCCAGTACTTC CASSLEPPTSGGVLETQYF
few TRBJ1-5 TRBD1 TRBV7-3 TGTGCCAGCAGCCAACAGGGGGGTCAGCCCCAGCATTTT CASSQQGGQPQHF